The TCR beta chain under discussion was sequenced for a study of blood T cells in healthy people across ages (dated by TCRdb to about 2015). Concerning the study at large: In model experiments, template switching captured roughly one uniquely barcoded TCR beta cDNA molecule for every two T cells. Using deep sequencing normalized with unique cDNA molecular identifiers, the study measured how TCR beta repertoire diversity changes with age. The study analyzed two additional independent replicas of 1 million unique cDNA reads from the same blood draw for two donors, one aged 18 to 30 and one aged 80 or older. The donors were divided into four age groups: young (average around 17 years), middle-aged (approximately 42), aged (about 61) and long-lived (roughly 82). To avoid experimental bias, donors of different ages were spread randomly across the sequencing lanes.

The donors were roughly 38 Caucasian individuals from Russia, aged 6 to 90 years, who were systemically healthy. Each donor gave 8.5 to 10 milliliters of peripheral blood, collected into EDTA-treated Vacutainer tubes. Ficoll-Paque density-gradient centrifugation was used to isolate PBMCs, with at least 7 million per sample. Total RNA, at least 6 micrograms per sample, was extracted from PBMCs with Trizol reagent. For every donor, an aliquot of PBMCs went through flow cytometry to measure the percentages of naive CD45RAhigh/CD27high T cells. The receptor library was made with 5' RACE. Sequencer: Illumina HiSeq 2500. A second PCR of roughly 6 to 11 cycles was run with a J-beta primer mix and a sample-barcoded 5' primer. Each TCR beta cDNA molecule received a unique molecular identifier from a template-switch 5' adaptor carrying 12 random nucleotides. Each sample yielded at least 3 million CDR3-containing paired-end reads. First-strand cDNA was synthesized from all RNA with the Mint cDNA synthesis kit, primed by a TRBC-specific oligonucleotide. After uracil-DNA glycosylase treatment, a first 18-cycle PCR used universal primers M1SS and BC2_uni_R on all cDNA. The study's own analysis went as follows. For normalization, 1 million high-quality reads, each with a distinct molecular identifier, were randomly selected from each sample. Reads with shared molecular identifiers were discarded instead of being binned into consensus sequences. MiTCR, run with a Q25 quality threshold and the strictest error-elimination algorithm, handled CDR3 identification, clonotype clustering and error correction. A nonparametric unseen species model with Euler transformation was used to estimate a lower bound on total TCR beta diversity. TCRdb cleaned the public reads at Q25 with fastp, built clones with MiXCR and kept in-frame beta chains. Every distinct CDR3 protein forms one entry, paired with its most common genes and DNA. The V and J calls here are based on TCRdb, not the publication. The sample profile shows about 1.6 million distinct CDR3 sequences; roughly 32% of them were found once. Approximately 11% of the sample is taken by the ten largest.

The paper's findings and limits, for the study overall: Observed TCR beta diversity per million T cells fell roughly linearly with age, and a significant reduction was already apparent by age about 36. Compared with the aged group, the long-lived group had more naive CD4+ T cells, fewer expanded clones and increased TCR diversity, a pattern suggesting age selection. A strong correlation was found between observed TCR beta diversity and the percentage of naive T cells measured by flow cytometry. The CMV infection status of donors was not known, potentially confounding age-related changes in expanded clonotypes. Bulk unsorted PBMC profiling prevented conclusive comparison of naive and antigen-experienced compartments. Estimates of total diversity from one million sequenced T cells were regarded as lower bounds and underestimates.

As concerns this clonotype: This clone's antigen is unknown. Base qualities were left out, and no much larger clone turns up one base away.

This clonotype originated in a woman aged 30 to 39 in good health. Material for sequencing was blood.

The DNA sequence is as follows: TGCGGCGCCCACGTGCTAGCGGGATATCGCAATGAGCAGTTCTTC. The encoded protein is CGAHVLAGYRNEQFF. The chain links TRBV29-1 with TRBJ2-1; the junction holds 9 bases that match TRBD2. The germline V gene specifies SQVTM as CDR1 and ANQGSEA as CDR2. The CDR3 starts with the cysteine, ends with the phenylalanine, and has 15 residues. Only CDR3 DNA is held: 45 bases, read in frame from base 1.